This is a list of T cell receptor beta chains from one sample in a study of T cell responses to AZD1222 COVID-19 vaccine. Here immunoSEQ multiplex PCR was the method, and the copy in TCRdb shows in-frame clones only, minus some. This table holds around 160,000 clones, approximately 94% found once. The material sequenced was peripheral blood, taken on day 0 of AZD1222 vaccination. These receptors originate from an adult in good health. CDR3s include the opening cysteine and the closing phenylalanine or tryptophan. D genes are given only for firm matches. The size field is filled for only some rows; it gives once, few, many or a size class.

D	V	size	J	CDR3	DNA
.	TRBV6-5	.	TRBJ1-2	CASSYGAGGGYTF	TGTGCCAGCAGTTACGGGGCCGGGGGCGGCTACACCTTC
.	TRBV4-1	.	TRBJ1-1	CASSQLQGRGADIPEAFF	TGCGCCAGCAGCCAGTTACAGGGAAGAGGGGCGGATATACCTGAAGCTTTCTTT
.	TRBV11-2	.	TRBJ1-6	CASSRQRSSYNSPLHF	TGTGCCAGCAGCCGACAGCGAAGCTCCTATAATTCACCCCTCCACTTT
.	TRBV27	.	TRBJ2-6	CASSTPGAGANVLTF	TGTGCCAGCAGTACCCCCGGAGCTGGGGCCAACGTCCTGACTTTC
.	TRBV7-9	.	TRBJ2-1	CASSPTTTALNEQFF	TGTGCCAGCAGTCCCACTACGACAGCTTTAAATGAGCAGTTCTTC
TRBD1	TRBV5-5	.	TRBJ1-5	CASSSGTATYNSNQPQHF	TGTGCCAGCAGCTCGGGGACAGCAACATACAATAGCAATCAGCCCCAGCATTTT
.	TRBV21-1	.	TRBJ1-4	CASPPGGRGEKLFF	TGTGCCAGCCCCCCTGGAGGCCGGGGGGAAAAACTGTTTTTT
TRBD1	TRBV9	.	TRBJ2-6	CASSSQGSPGIRGANVLTF	TGTGCCAGCAGCTCACAGGGGTCCCCTGGTATCCGGGGGGCCAACGTCCTGACTTTC
TRBD2	TRBV3-1/TRBV3-2	few	TRBJ2-1	CASSVTSGYYNEQFF	TGTGCCAGCAGTGTGACTAGCGGATACTACAATGAGCAGTTCTTC
.	TRBV6-1	once	TRBJ1-5	CASSDRLHQPQHF	TGTGCCAGCAGTGACAGGCTCCATCAGCCCCAGCATTTT
TRBD1	TRBV6-5	.	TRBJ1-1	CASSYSGQGNTEAFF	TGTGCCAGCAGTTACTCGGGACAGGGGAACACTGAAGCTTTCTTT
TRBD1	TRBV30	once	TRBJ1-3	CAWDDRGRRDTIYF	TGTGCCTGGGACGACAGGGGGCGCCGGGACACCATATATTTT
.	TRBV2	.	TRBJ1-5	CASNIQINQPQHF	TGTGCCAGCAATATACAGATCAATCAGCCCCAGCATTTT
.	TRBV9	.	TRBJ1-3	CASSAPQTHGPGNTIYF	TGTGCCAGCAGCGCCCCCCAGACCCACGGGCCTGGAAACACCATATATTTT
TRBD1	TRBV5-1	.	TRBJ1-1	CASSLRPGTGVGTEAFF	TGCGCCAGCAGCTTACGTCCCGGGACAGGGGTTGGGACTGAAGCTTTCTTT
TRBD1	TRBV19	few	TRBJ2-7	CASSRDSSYEQYF	TGTGCCAGTAGTCGGGACAGCTCCTACGAGCAGTACTTC
.	TRBV5-5	.	TRBJ2-1	CASSFNPGTYLNNEQFF	TGTGCCAGCAGCTTCAATCCGGGGACCTACCTCAACAATGAGCAGTTCTTC